Below, 14 T cell receptor beta chains from the same sample are listed, as sequenced in a study of blood T cell repertoires in COVID-19 (dated by TCRdb to the early 2020s). Receptors were amplified or captured by the immunoSEQ multiplex PCR assay. The table comes from immuneACCESS by way of TCRdb, which keeps in-frame sequences with V and J called. Part of the clones is missing from these tables; in studies checked, under half for an unresolved V gene and the rest for unknown reasons. For this sample there are about 400,000 clones; about 90% appear just once. Of the sample, 2.5% to 3.5% is held by the ten largest clones. Sequenced sample: PBMCs or T cells enriched from blood (not recorded which). The source of these receptors is a woman in her twenties or thirties who had recovered from COVID-19.

The rearrangement joins TRBV27 to TRBJ2-7; D uncertain. Trimming shortened V by 2 bases and J by 3 bases, and 14 bases separated the two germline ends. This CDR3 region has 15 residues. CDR1 and CDR2 from the germline V gene are MNHEY and SMNVEV (reference sequence). The CDR3 DNA reads as TGTGCCAGCAGTTTAGCCCACTCTCGTAGCTACGAGCAGTACTTC. Encoded protein: CASSLAHSRSYEQYF.

This rearrangement joins TRBV12-3 or TRBV12-4 to TRBJ2-7, with D maybe TRBD1 (5 bases). V gave up 2 bases and J gave up 7 bases, with 9 bases separating them. The CDR3 is 12 amino acids. CDR3 sequence reads: CASSLQGEEQYF. CDR3 nucleotide sequence: TGTGCCAGCAGTTTACAAGGGGAAGAGCAGTACTTC.

J is TRBJ2-3 and V is TRBV2; 9 bases are a match to TRBD1. The CDR3 has 16 amino acids. CDR1 and CDR2 from the germline V gene are SNHLY and FYNNEI. Trimming took 2 bases from V and 3 from J; bases not matched to a gene: 6. In DNA, the CDR3 is TGTGCCAGCAGTGAATTGGACAGGGGCGCAACAGATACGCAGTATTTT. Translating it yields CASSELDRGATDTQYF.

The CDR3 DNA reads as TGTGCCACCAGTGATGACCACCAAGGTGCGGCTGAAGCTTTCTTT. This encodes CATSDDHQGAAEAFF. This chain joins TRBV24-1 and TRBJ1-1; D is undetermined. This CDR3 has 15 residues. Germline V lookup: CDR1 KGHDR, CDR2 SFDVKD. Trimming removed 3 bases from V and 6 bases from J, with 16 bases in between.

The chain joins TRBV28 to TRBJ2-3; no clear D gene. V was pared by 4 bases and J by 2 bases, with 4 bases between. Germline CDR1 and CDR2: MDHEN and SYDVKM. This CDR3 is 12 amino acids long. The CDR3 protein is CASSSDTDTQYF. CDR3 in DNA: TGTGCCAGCAGTTCAGACACAGATACGCAGTATTTT.

CDR3 sequence: CASSLQSGATNEKLFF. In DNA, the CDR3 is TGTGCCAGCAGCCTCCAGTCAGGGGCAACTAATGAAAAACTGTTTTTT. The genes are TRBV4-2 and TRBJ1-4, with D possibly matching TRBD1 (6 bases). Germline V CDR1 and CDR2: LGHNA, YNFKEQ. CDR3 length: 16 amino acids. V lost 4 bases, J lost 0 bases, and 12 bases lay in between.

In this sample, this clone turned up a few times. The V gene is TRBV25-1, the J gene TRBJ1-2; the D gene is possibly TRBD1 (6 bases). CDR1 is MGHDK and CDR2 is SYGVNS in the germline V gene. The CDR3 consists of 12 residues. Trimming shortened V by 4 bases and J by 6 bases, and 9 bases separated the two germline ends. The CDR3 loop is CASSAGADGYTF. The CDR3 DNA follows: TGTGCCAGCAGTGCAGGGGCTGATGGCTACACCTTC.

V gene TRBV11-2 combines with J gene TRBJ2-7; possible D gene TRBD1, 5 bases. Germline assignment: CDR1 SGHAT and CDR2 FQNNGV. The ends were cut back, 4 bases at V and 0 bases at J, with 16 bases in the middle. This CDR3 has 16 residues. The CDR3 sequence is CASSSLDWGLSYEQYF. CDR3 in DNA: TGTGCCAGCAGCTCCCTCGACTGGGGCCTCTCCTACGAGCAGTACTTC. Full variable domain (remainder filled in from reference TRBV11-2 and TRBJ2-7): EAGVAQSPRYKIIEKRQSVAFWCNPISGHATLYWYQQILGQGPKLLIQFQNNGVVDDSQLPKDRFSAERLKGVDSTLKIQPAKLEDSAVYLCASSSLDWGLSYEQYFGPGTRLTVT.

The chain couples TRBV7-8 to TRBJ1-3; D possibly corresponds to TRBD1 (6 bases). Germline V gene sequence: CDR1 SGHVS, CDR2 FQNEAQ. The CDR3 extends over 15 amino acids. Trimming cost V 1 base and J 0 bases, with 7 bases left between them. CDR3 amino acids: CASSLVRGSGNTIYF. The CDR3 DNA reads as TGTGCCAGCAGCTTAGTCAGGGGCTCTGGAAACACCATATATTTT.

The V call is TRBV19, the J call TRBJ2-7; 7 bases are shared with TRBD2. Per the germline V gene, CDR1 is LNHDA and CDR2 is SQIVND (reference sequence). After removal of 3 bases from V and 3 bases from J, the junction contained 2 bases not matched to a gene. The CDR3 contains 13 residues. The CDR3 bases are TGTGCCAGTAGTATGCGGGGGAACTACGAGCAGTACTTC. Its translation is CASSMRGNYEQYF.

The chain uses TRBV3-1 (or the pseudogene TRBV3-2) and TRBJ1-4; TRBD1 matches 7 bases. After removal of 4 bases from V and 7 bases from J, the junction contained 9 bases not matched to a gene. The V gene's germline CDR1 is LGHDT and CDR2 YNNKEL (reference sequence). The CDR3 extends over 15 amino acids. The CDR3 DNA sequence: TGTGCCAGCAGCCGAGGAAAGGGGGCCGGTGAAAAACTGTTTTTT. Translating it yields CASSRGKGAGEKLFF.

This clone was seen more than once but under ten times. This sequence joins TRBV7-2 and TRBJ1-1; 8 positions agree with TRBD1. The CDR3 runs to 15 residues. V gave up 5 bases and J gave up 2 bases; unmatched junction bases: 7. Germline V gene lookup returns CDR1 SGHTA and CDR2 FQGNSA. Here the CDR3 DNA reads TGTGCCAGCAGCATGGGGGACAGGAGAAACACTGAAGCTTTCTTT. It encodes CASSMGDRRNTEAFF.

This chain uses TRBV25-1 with TRBJ1-2, with 7 bases aligning to TRBD1. The CDR3 is made up of 13 amino acids. Germline V lookup: CDR1 MGHDK, CDR2 SYGVNS. After removal of 5 bases from V and 5 bases from J, the junction contained 5 bases not matched to a gene. CDR3 DNA: TGTGCCAGCAGTAGGGACAGTTATTATGGCTACACCTTC. Residues: CASSRDSYYGYTF.

The chain links TRBV6-5 to TRBJ2-3; perhaps TRBD1 as D (5 bases). Trimming removed 2 bases at V and 4 bases at J, with 13 bases between. The CDR3 runs 15 residues. Germline assignment: CDR1 MNHEY and CDR2 SVGAGI. CDR3 region: CASSYQGGNADTQYF. The CDR3 DNA reads TGTGCCAGCAGTTACCAGGGTGGGAATGCAGATACGCAGTATTTT.